These 29 T cell receptor beta chains were all obtained from the same sample, sequenced in a study of PD-1 blockade in mismatch repair-deficient tumors. The table came from immunoSEQ multiplex PCR; TCRdb's copy has only in-frame clones and leaves some out. The data contain 50,000 to 75,000 clones, around 88% of them seen just once; the ten biggest clones take up about 14%. The source was peripheral blood, collected 52 weeks after starting pembrolizumab. Every receptor here comes from an adult with mismatch repair-deficient cancer.

The rearrangement links TRBV7-6 to TRBJ2-7, with TRBD1 as a possible D gene (5 bases). Trimming shortened V by 2 bases and J by 3 bases, and 5 bases separated the two germline ends. CDR3 length: 12 amino acids. The germline gives CDR1 SGHVS, CDR2 FNYEAQ. CDR3 sequence (DNA): TGTGCCAGCAGCTTAACAGGCTACGAGCAGTACTTC. The encoded protein is CASSLTGYEQYF.

The chain is built from TRBV9 and TRBJ2-1; 9 bases match TRBD2. The germline CDR1 and CDR2 sequences are SGDLS and YYNGEE. Trimming removed 0 bases from V and 3 bases from J; junction bases left unmatched: 1. CDR3 length: 15 residues. CDR3 DNA: TGTGCCAGCAGCGTAGGACTAGCGGTCTACAATGAGCAGTTCTTC. Translated: CASSVGLAVYNEQFF.

Remarks on this clone: This specimen includes other DNA sequences encoding the same CDR3. The genes are TRBV4-1 and TRBJ2-2, with a tentative D call TRBD1 (5 bases). CDR3 length: 15 amino acids. Trimming took 1 base from V and 8 from J, leaving 14 bases between them. Germline CDR1 MGHRA, CDR2 YSYEKL. The CDR3 region is CASSQAPGYIGELFF. Written as DNA, the CDR3 is TGCGCCAGCAGCCAAGCCCCAGGGTATATTGGGGAGCTGTTTTTT.

This chain links TRBV6-5 with TRBJ1-1; D might be TRBD1 (6 bases). Between the trimmed V and J ends, which lost 4 bases and 3 bases, there was a span of 15 bases. This CDR3 comprises 15 residues. CDR1 is MNHEY and CDR2 is SVGAGI in the germline V gene. The CDR3 spells CASSSIRGAYTEAFF. The CDR3 DNA reads TGTGCCAGCAGTTCAATCAGGGGCGCCTACACTGAAGCTTTCTTT.

This CDR3 is CASSLKGHLGGYTF. The CDR3, as DNA: TGTGCCAGCAGCTTAAAGGGGCATTTGGGTGGCTACACCTTC. V usage is TRBV11-3 and J usage is TRBJ1-2; the D gene is possibly TRBD1 (5 bases). Per germline, CDR1 SGHNT and CDR2 YENEEA. Trimming stripped 2 bases from V and 7 bases from J, with 14 bases between. The CDR3 contains 14 residues. The variable domain in full, completed from reference TRBV11-3 and TRBJ1-2, reads EAGVVQSPRYKIIEKKQPVAFWCNPISGHNTLYWYLQNLGQGPELLIRYENEEAVDDSQLPKDRFSAERLKGVDSTLKIQPAELGDSAVYLCASSLKGHLGGYTFGSGTRLTVV.

The chain couples TRBV9 to TRBJ1-5; no clear D gene. The CDR3 runs to 14 residues. Germline V gene lookup returns CDR1 SGDLS and CDR2 YYNGEE. V was shortened by 5 bases and J by 3 bases, with 12 bases between the two germline ends. The CDR3 nucleotides are TGTGCCAGCAGTCCAGACGGAACCAATCAGCCCCAGCATTTT. Its protein is CASSPDGTNQPQHF.

The genes are TRBV28 and TRBJ2-3; 8 bases match TRBD1. V gave up 6 bases and J gave up 6 bases; unmatched junction bases: 14. CDR3 length: 16 amino acids. Germline lookup yields CDR1 MDHEN and CDR2 SYDVKM. The CDR3 here is CASRGDSDRARDTQYF. The CDR3 coding sequence is TGTGCCAGCAGGGGGGATTCGGACAGGGCCAGGGATACGCAGTATTTT. The whole variable domain, remainder taken from reference TRBV28 and TRBJ2-3, is DVKVTQSSRYLVKRTGEKVFLECVQDMDHENMFWYRQDPGLGLRLIYFSYDVKMKEKGDIPEGYSVSREKKERFSLILESASTNQTSMYLCASRGDSDRARDTQYFGPGTRLTVL.

This clone turned up a few times. The chain employs TRBV7-9 and TRBJ1-5, with TRBD1 identical over 8 bases. The CDR3 sequence is 12 residues long. Trimming removed 5 bases from V and 7 bases from J; junction bases left unmatched: 1. Germline CDR1 and CDR2: SEHNR and FQNEAQ (reference sequence). CDR3 sequence reads: CASSPGGQPQHF. CDR3 in DNA: TGTGCCAGCAGCCCAGGGGGCCAGCCCCAGCATTTT.

In this sample, this clone turned up a few times. The chain recombines TRBV5-5 with TRBJ2-3; TRBD2 might be the D (5 bases). V was pared by 4 bases and J by 11 bases, with 14 bases between. Germline values: CDR1 SGHKS, CDR2 YYEKEE (reference sequence). The length of the CDR3 is 12 residues. In DNA form, the CDR3 reads TGTGCCAGCAGCCGAAGTGGGAGCAGGCAGTATTTT. Residues: CASSRSGSRQYF.

This chain joins TRBV19 and TRBJ2-1, with TRBD1 matching 12 bases. CDR3 length equals 14 residues. Germline V gene sequence: CDR1 LNHDA, CDR2 SQIVND (reference sequence). The V gene end was trimmed by 8 bases and the J gene end by 10 bases; junction bases not matched to a gene: 9. CDR3 sequence: CASRRDRGPLEQFF. In nucleotides, the CDR3 is TGTGCCAGTCGAAGGGACAGGGGGCCCCTCGAGCAGTTCTTC.

V usage is TRBV4-2 and J usage is TRBJ2-7; the D call may be TRBD1 or TRBD2 (5 bases each). The CDR3 is made up of 17 amino acids. CDR1 is LGHNA and CDR2 is YNFKEQ in the germline V gene. Trimming removed 4 bases from V and 2 bases from J, with 21 bases in between. The CDR3 sequence is CASSPEGPGQGPYEQYF. CDR3 bases: TGTGCCAGCAGCCCAGAGGGGCCCGGACAAGGTCCCTACGAGCAGTACTTC.

For the CDR3, the DNA is TGTGCCAGCAGCGGAAGACAGGGGCACACTGAAGCTTTCTTT. It is translated as CASSGRQGHTEAFF. The V call is TRBV9, the J call TRBJ1-1, with 8 bases matching TRBD1. Germline V gene data show CDR1 as SGDLS and CDR2 as YYNGEE. The CDR3 spans 14 residues. V was clipped by 3 bases and J by 3 bases; unmatched bases: 4.

The J gene is TRBJ1-5, the V gene TRBV27; no reliable D call. V was pared by 9 bases and J by 0 bases, with 9 bases between. Germline CDR1 reads MNHEY; CDR2 reads SMNVEV (reference sequence). CDR3 length: 13 residues. The CDR3 here is CASGRNSNQPQHF. The CDR3 DNA sequence: TGTGCCAGTGGACGGAATAGCAATCAGCCCCAGCATTTT.

The gene calls are TRBV12-5 and TRBJ1-6; the D is unclear. The germline gives CDR1 LGHNT, CDR2 FRNRAP. This CDR3 region has 16 residues. With 0 bases removed from V and 3 bases from J, the gap between germline ends came to 9 bases. The CDR3 sequence is CASGLVLVSYNSPLHF. Written as DNA, the CDR3 is TGTGCTAGTGGTTTGGTACTGGTGAGCTATAATTCACCCCTCCACTTT.

The sample holds one count of this clone. The J gene is TRBJ2-1, the V gene TRBV9; tentative D call: TRBD2 (5 bases). This CDR3 region has 16 residues. The V end was cut by 0 bases, the J end by 7 bases, with 17 bases between. The germline V gene encodes CDR1 SGDLS and CDR2 YYNGEE. In DNA form, the CDR3 reads TGTGCCAGCAGCGTAGAGTCGACTACTAAGGTTAATGAGCAGTTCTTC. Amino acid sequence: CASSVESTTKVNEQFF. Full variable domain (outside the CDR3, taken from reference TRBV9 and TRBJ2-1): DSGVTQTPKHLITATGQRVTLRCSPRSGDLSVYWYQQSLDQGLQFLIQYYNGEERAKGNILERFSAQQFPDLHSELNLSSLELGDSALYFCASSVESTTKVNEQFFGPGTRLTVL.

The V gene is TRBV30, the J gene TRBJ2-1, with 9 bases lining up with TRBD2. The V and J ends lost 2 bases and 10 bases, in that order; junction bases with no gene match: 9. The CDR3 totals 14 residues. From germline, CDR1 is GTSNPN and CDR2 SVGIG (reference sequence). The CDR3 sequence is CAWSRVAGAGEQFF. The CDR3 DNA sequence: TGTGCCTGGAGTCGGGTAGCGGGAGCCGGCGAGCAGTTCTTC.

This chain joins TRBV6-5 and TRBJ2-7, with 8 bases identical to TRBD1. Germline V gene lookup returns CDR1 MNHEY and CDR2 SVGAGI. The CDR3 loop spans 15 amino acids. Losses at the gene ends were 6 bases for V and 4 bases for J; bases not matched to a gene: 11. This CDR3 reads CASSRGPDRSYEQYF. CDR3 nucleotide sequence: TGTGCCAGCAGCAGGGGGCCTGACAGGAGTTACGAGCAGTACTTC.

This clone was seen only once. This chain links TRBV4-3 with TRBJ2-5; TRBD1 matches at 9 bases. The ends lost 2 bases at V and 4 bases at J; junction bases unmatched: 5. The CDR3 has 15 residues. The germline V gene encodes CDR1 LGHNA and CDR2 YSLEER. CDR3 sequence (DNA): TGCGCCAGCAGCCAAAACAGGGGGCGCGGAGAGACCCAGTACTTC. It specifies CASSQNRGRGETQYF.

The rearrangement links TRBV9 to TRBJ2-3; 7 nucleotides align to TRBD2. The germline gives CDR1 SGDLS, CDR2 YYNGEE. Trimming cost V 1 base and J 4 bases; bases outside gene matches: 6. This CDR3 contains 15 residues. CDR3 residues: CASSVRAGAPDTQYF. The CDR3 DNA reads as TGTGCCAGCAGCGTAAGGGCGGGAGCCCCAGATACGCAGTATTTT.

The genes are TRBV6-6 and TRBJ1-1; 8 bases fit TRBD1. Germline CDR1 reads MNHNY; CDR2 reads SVGAGI (reference sequence). V was clipped by 6 bases and J by 1 base; unmatched bases: 7. The CDR3 has 15 amino acids. CDR3 in DNA: TGTGCCAGCAGGAAAGGAACAGGGGGGAACACTGAAGCTTTCTTT. Encoded protein: CASRKGTGGNTEAFF.

The rearrangement links TRBV11-2 to TRBJ2-7, with 11 bases lining up with TRBD2. The CDR3 extends over 19 amino acids. V lost 1 base to trimming and J lost 2 bases; unmatched junction nucleotides: 13. The germline gives CDR1 SGHAT, CDR2 FQNNGV. Written as DNA, the CDR3 is TGTGCCAGCAGCTTAGCACCCCCAATAGCGGGAGGGGAGACCTACGAGCAGTACTTC. Translation: CASSLAPPIAGGETYEQYF.

V usage is TRBV27 and J usage is TRBJ1-1; D is possibly TRBD1 (6 bases). This CDR3 is 15 amino acids long. The V end lost 5 bases, the J end lost 4 bases, and 17 bases lay between the germline ends. CDR1 and CDR2 from the germline V gene are MNHEY and SMNVEV (reference sequence). CDR3: CASSMETGTTTEAFF. CDR3 nucleotides: TGTGCCAGCAGTATGGAGACAGGAACGACCACTGAAGCTTTCTTT.

This clone appeared once. The V call is TRBV5-6, the J call TRBJ2-5; D is perhaps TRBD1 (6 bases). CDR3 length: 12 residues. Trimming left V 6 bases short and J 5 bases short, with 11 bases between. Per germline, CDR1 SGHDT and CDR2 YYEEEE. The CDR3 spells CASTGQTETQYF. The CDR3 coding sequence is TGTGCCAGCACCGGACAGACGGAGACCCAGTACTTC.

The chain combines TRBV29-1 with TRBJ2-7; perhaps D is TRBD1 or TRBD2 (5 bases each). CDR1 is SQVTM and CDR2 is ANQGSEA in the germline V gene. The CDR3 is made up of 14 amino acids. Trimming left V 3 bases short and J 0 bases short, with 12 bases between. The CDR3 loop is CSVDWDGNSYEQYF. For the CDR3, the DNA is TGCAGCGTTGATTGGGACGGAAACTCCTACGAGCAGTACTTC.

With respect to this clone: At one end the junction does not follow the germline gene, possibly because of a read error. This chain uses TRBV11-2 with TRBJ2-1, with 12 bases that match TRBD2. Germline-derived CDR1 and CDR2 are SGHAT and FQNNGV. This CDR3 has 15 amino acids. The CDR3 DNA reads TGTGCCAGCAGCACACAGACTAGCGGGAGTTCTGAGCAGCTCTTC. Protein sequence: CASSTQTSGSSEQLF.

This chain joins TRBV2 and TRBJ2-7; 10 bases map to TRBD1. Germline-derived CDR1 and CDR2 are SNHLY and FYNNEI. The J segment lost 1 base and the V segment lost 5 bases, leaving 5 bases of the junction unmatched. There are 15 residues in the CDR3. This CDR3 reads CASSSPGQGSYEQYF. For the CDR3, the DNA is TGTGCCAGCAGTTCCCCGGGACAGGGGTCCTACGAGCAGTACTTC.

The rearrangement uses TRBV4-3 and TRBJ2-5, with D unresolved. This CDR3 has 16 residues. CDR1 and CDR2 (germline): LGHNA, YSLEER. The V end lost 0 bases, the J end lost 2 bases, and 13 bases lay between the germline ends. As DNA, the CDR3 is TGCGCCAGCAGCCAAGAGGTTTCGGGTATACAAGAGACCCAGTACTTC. It yields the protein CASSQEVSGIQETQYF.

V is TRBV19 and J is TRBJ1-3; D is uncertain. V dropped 9 bases and J dropped 4 bases, with 13 bases sitting between them. This CDR3 has 13 residues. Germline V gene sequence: CDR1 LNHDA, CDR2 SQIVND (reference sequence). CDR3 region: CARLRIKGNTIYF. The CDR3 region has the DNA TGTGCCAGACTTAGGATAAAAGGAAACACCATATATTTT.

V is TRBV10-3 and J is TRBJ2-2; 11 bases align to TRBD2. The CDR3 totals 15 residues. Unmatched junction bases numbered 5, after V lost 2 bases and J lost 9 bases. Germline-derived CDR1 and CDR2 are ENHRY and SYGVKD. In DNA form, the CDR3 reads TGTGCCATCAGTGAGGGGACTAGCGGCTCCCGGGAGCTGTTTTTT. Encoded protein: CAISEGTSGSRELFF.